This T cell receptor beta chain comes out of a study of blood T cell repertoires in COVID-19. Study details: Donors in the United States, Italy and Spain gave samples during acute or convalescent COVID-19. T cells, B-cell-depleted T cells, or PBMCs supplied cDNA or gDNA.

Those who participated ranged in age from roughly 18 to 89 years and resided in 20 to 30 US areas. Assignment of participants to cohorts was predicated upon participant-reported clinical history. TCRdb's table, derived via immunoSEQ multiplex PCR, lists solely in-frame clones and lacks some. The sample comprises about 50,000 clones, almost 80% of which are singletons, and about 5% rests with the top ten. Germline-derived CDR1 and CDR2 are MNHEY and SVGAGI. This CDR3 has 12 amino acids. The ends were cut back, 7 bases at V and 6 bases at J, with 13 bases in the middle. The genes are TRBV6-5 and TRBJ2-7, with TRBD1 as a possible D gene (6 bases). The clonotype was recovered from a woman aged 45-59 years with acute COVID-19. The specimen was PBMCs or T cells enriched from blood (not recorded which). DNA of the CDR3: TGTGCCAGCATGATGGGGGCATCCGAGCAGTACTTC. It translates to CASMMGASEQYF.